This T cell receptor (beta chain) was sequenced for a study of T cell repertoires in cytomegalovirus infection. Overall study: A matching HLA type, together with CMV infection, was signaled by public TCR beta signatures. Regarding the study as a whole: The cumulative frequency of public TCR beta families distinguished individuals who carried CMV together with the relevant HLA. Clonotypes of TCR beta that were HLA-C-restricted and CMV-specific dominated the ex vivo response.

The CDR3 is 17 amino acids. J lost 0 bases, V lost 3 bases, and 9 bases had no gene match. The germline gives CDR1 SGHDT, CDR2 YYEEEE. Using its own MiXCR run on the reads, TCRdb lists one record per CDR3 protein. Here the sample spans more than 150,000 distinct CDR3 sequences, roughly 27% being singletons. This clonotype was seen a handful of times. Its antigen is unknown. The chain employs TRBV5-6 and TRBJ1-1, with 9 nucleotides matching TRBD1. The TCR sequence derives from a human donor in good health (CMV status not recorded). Some clones in this sample may be carry-over from other donors' samples. Sample: PBMCs. The CDR3 here is CASSSLTGGGLNTEAFF. CDR3 bases: TGTGCCAGCAGCTCCTTAACAGGGGGCGGTTTGAACACTGAAGCTTTCTTT.